This T cell receptor (beta chain) was recovered during a study of cytomegalovirus exposure and HLA in healthy donors. In the study overall: Of approximately 400 genotyped donors, around 84% clustered with self-reported Caucasian donors. Study-level results: HLA alleles were associated with 16,000 or so TCR beta sequences in a later analysis at 0.05 false discovery rate.

The CDR3 loop spans 14 amino acids. V dropped 4 bases and J dropped 4; count of bases not matched to a gene: 4. From germline, CDR1 is SGHVS and CDR2 FQNEAQ. In regard to this clone: Its specificity is unknown.

This PCR relied on a set of 60 Vbeta primers and 13 Jbeta primers. Clones were sequenced by immunoSEQ multiplex PCR, and TCRdb holds only the in-frame ones, with some missing. Found here are 75,000 to 90,000 clones, less than 80% of them singletons; the top ten hold around 16%. V and J are TRBV7-8 and TRBJ1-3, with 7 positions matching TRBD1. The sequenced sample consisted of PBMCs. The receptor was isolated from a woman between 40 and 50 years old in good health and CMV-seropositive. The CDR3 sequence is CASSYRGSGNTIYF. The CDR3 DNA sequence: TGTGCCAGCAGCTACAGGGGATCCGGAAACACCATATATTTT. Full variable domain (outside the CDR3, taken from reference TRBV7-8 and TRBJ1-3): GAGVSQSPRYKVAKRGQDVALRCDPISGHVSLFWYQQALGQGPEFLTYFQNEAQLDKSGLPSDRFFAERPEGSVSTLKIQRTQQEDSAVYLCASSYRGSGNTIYFGEGSWLTVV.